This T cell receptor beta chain was identified during a study of regulatory T cells in long-lasting Graves disease. The wider study: To qualify as persistent, Graves' disease required over 5 years of antithyroid drugs with positive TSH receptor antibodies. Overall study results and limits: Among the persistent patients, 2,741 public clonotypes were shared, more than the approximately 970 shared among new patients. Persistent cases favored TRBV28, TRBJ1-2 and TRBJ2-5. Persistent Graves' patients showed less TCR diversity than newly diagnosed patients showed.

The TCR beta library used iRepertoire HTBI primers with Arm-PCR amplification of CDR3. TCRdb reprocessed the multiplex PCR reads via MiXCR and lists one record per CDR3 protein. In the table there are a few hundred thousand distinct CDR3 sequences, less than 25% of which are singletons. This clonotype was counted ten times or more. Its antigen is not identified. Time point denoted: persistent/refractory GD, antithyroid drugs over 5 years with positive TRAb. PBMC RNA was the source of the TCR library. This CDR3 contains 14 residues. The V and J ends lost 5 bases and 4 bases respectively, with 14 bases between them.

This receptor was identified in a female donor with Graves disease. The sample in question was peripheral blood mononuclear cells (PBMCs), obtained when the disease was refractory, from a patient treated with antithyroid drugs. V gene TRBV12-3 or TRBV12-4 combines with J gene TRBJ1-2; maybe TRBD1 (6 bases). The CDR3 sequence is CASSPTGSLYGYTF. In DNA, the CDR3 is TGTGCCAGCAGTCCCACAGGGTCCCTCTATGGCTACACCTTC.